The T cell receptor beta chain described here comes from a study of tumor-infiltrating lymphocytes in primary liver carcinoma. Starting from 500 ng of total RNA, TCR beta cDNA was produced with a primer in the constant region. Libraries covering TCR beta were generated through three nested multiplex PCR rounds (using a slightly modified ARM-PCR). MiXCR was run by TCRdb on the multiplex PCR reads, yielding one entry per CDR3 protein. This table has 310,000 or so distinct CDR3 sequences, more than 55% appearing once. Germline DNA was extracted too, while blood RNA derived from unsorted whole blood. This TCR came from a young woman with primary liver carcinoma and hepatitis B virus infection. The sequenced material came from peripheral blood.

Here the CDR3 reads CASSSRPQGGRNYGYTF. The CDR3 DNA sequence: TGTGCCAGCAGCTCCAGACCCCAGGGGGGGCGCAACTATGGCTACACCTTC. The chain couples TRBV7-9 to TRBJ1-2, with TRBD1 matching over 7 bases. Trimming removed 4 bases from V and 2 bases from J; junction bases left unmatched: 13. CDR3 length: 17 residues. Germline loops: CDR1 SEHNR, CDR2 FQNEAQ (reference sequence).